The rows below give T cell receptor beta chains drawn from one sample of a study of control samples from healthy donors and cancer patients. Method: immunoSEQ multiplex PCR; TCRdb's copy keeps in-frame clones and lacks some. The sample has approximately 120,000 clones; roughly 84% are singletons. Material for sequencing was blood. All receptors derive from a middle-aged man in good health. Each CDR3 is given with its conserved first and last residue. D genes are given only for firm matches. Clone size is given for some rows only: seen once, a few or many times, or a class if the clone is expanded.

TRBV10-1	-	-	TRBJ1-2	CASSGRSYDGYTF	TGCGCCAGCAGTGGACGGAGCTATGATGGCTACACCTTC
TRBV10-1	-	-	TRBJ1-2	CASSESVRANYGYTF	TGCGCCAGCAGTGAGTCGGTCAGGGCCAACTATGGCTACACCTTC
TRBV6-4	TRBD2	-	TRBJ2-3	CASSVYSGGVSTQYF	TGTGCCAGCAGTGTCTACAGCGGGGGGGTGTCCACGCAGTATTTT
TRBV4-2	TRBD2	-	TRBJ2-2	CASSQEVGAGVPGELFF	TGTGCCAGCAGCCAAGAGGTAGGGGCGGGGGTCCCCGGGGAGCTGTTTTTT
TRBV6-2/TRBV6-3	-	-	TRBJ1-5	CASSFSNQPQHF	TGTGCCAGCAGTTTTAGCAATCAGCCCCAGCATTTT
TRBV6-2/TRBV6-3	-	-	TRBJ1-1	CASSWGGSEAFF	TGTGCCAGCAGCTGGGGGGGGTCTGAAGCTTTCTTT
TRBV5-4	-	-	TRBJ1-4	CASSLESSEKLFF	TGTGCCAGCAGCTTGGAATCTTCTGAAAAACTGTTTTTT
TRBV5-1	-	-	TRBJ1-6	CASSLAEGFNNSPLHF	TGCGCCAGCAGCTTGGCCGAGGGATTCAATAATTCACCCCTCCACTTT
TRBV19	-	-	TRBJ2-3	CASSRDKGTDTQYF	TGTGCCAGTAGTAGGGACAAGGGAACAGATACGCAGTATTTT
TRBV7-2	-	few	TRBJ2-7	CASSPACEYF	TGTGCCAGCAGCCCAGCTTGTGAGTACTTC
TRBV18	-	-	TRBJ2-2	CASSPYGTGELFF	TGTGCCAGCTCACCGTATGGAACCGGGGAGCTGTTTTTT
TRBV19	-	-	TRBJ1-5	CASSPQMGYNQPQHF	TGTGCCAGTAGCCCCCAAATGGGGTACAATCAGCCCCAGCATTTT
TRBV7-2	-	-	TRBJ2-2	CASSLRWQQAGELFF	TGTGCCAGCAGCTTAAGGTGGCAACAGGCCGGGGAGCTGTTTTTT
TRBV12-3/TRBV12-4	-	once	TRBJ1-1	CASSLWVNTEAFF	TGTGCCAGCAGTTTATGGGTGAACACTGAAGCTTTCTTT
TRBV7-8	-	-	TRBJ1-1	CASSLVAGNTEAFF	TGTGCCAGCAGCTTAGTGGCGGGGAACACTGAAGCTTTCTTT
TRBV24-1	-	-	TRBJ2-7	CATSGGPGQDDEQYF	TGTGCCACTAGTGGGGGGCCCGGACAGGACGACGAGCAGTACTTC
TRBV10-3	-	-	TRBJ2-1	CAISEGQQLNEQFF	TGTGCCATCAGTGAGGGCCAGCAATTGAATGAGCAGTTCTTC
TRBV10-1	-	-	TRBJ1-1	CASSERVQRAFF	TGCGCCAGCAGTGAGAGGGTTCAGAGAGCTTTCTTT
TRBV7-2	TRBD2	-	TRBJ2-7	CASSPESGGAEQYF	TGTGCCAGCAGCCCAGAGAGCGGGGGAGCCGAGCAGTACTTC
TRBV15	TRBD1	-	TRBJ1-5	CATSRELQGGSNQPQHF	TGTGCCACCAGCAGAGAACTCCAGGGGGGTAGCAATCAGCCCCAGCATTTT